Sequencing of this T cell receptor beta chain was carried out in a study of T cell responses to AZD1222 COVID-19 vaccine. General study points: Among the donors, most were white British and more were female, and clonal diversity was possibly underestimated. Baseline testing showed seropositivity in only a handful of AZD1222 recipients. Repertoires were obtained only post-peak T cell response.

With respect to this clone: What it binds is unknown.

Using immunoSEQ multiplex PCR, the repertoire was profiled, and TCRdb retains in-frame clones only, with some absent. The sample includes more than 95,000 clones, 92% of them seen just once. V was cut by 4 bases and J by 4 bases, with 20 bases left in between. Germline lookup yields CDR1 SGHNT and CDR2 YYREEE (reference sequence). The CDR3 runs 16 residues. This receptor was taken from an adult who received the AZD1222 COVID-19 vaccine. V and J are TRBV5-4 and TRBJ1-1, with D possibly TRBD1 on 6 matching bases. The material was peripheral blood, obtained 28 days after the second AZD1222 dose. The CDR3 DNA is TGTGCCAGCAGCCTCCCCGGTGCAGGGGTTACCACTGAAGCTTTCTTT. Amino acids: CASSLPGAGVTTEAFF. Filled out from reference TRBV5-4 and TRBJ1-1, the complete variable domain reads ETGVTQSPTHLIKTRGQQVTLRCSSQSGHNTVSWYQQALGQGPQFIFQYYREEENGRGNFPPRFSGLQFPNYSSELNVNALELDDSALYLCASSLPGAGVTTEAFFGQGTRLTVV.